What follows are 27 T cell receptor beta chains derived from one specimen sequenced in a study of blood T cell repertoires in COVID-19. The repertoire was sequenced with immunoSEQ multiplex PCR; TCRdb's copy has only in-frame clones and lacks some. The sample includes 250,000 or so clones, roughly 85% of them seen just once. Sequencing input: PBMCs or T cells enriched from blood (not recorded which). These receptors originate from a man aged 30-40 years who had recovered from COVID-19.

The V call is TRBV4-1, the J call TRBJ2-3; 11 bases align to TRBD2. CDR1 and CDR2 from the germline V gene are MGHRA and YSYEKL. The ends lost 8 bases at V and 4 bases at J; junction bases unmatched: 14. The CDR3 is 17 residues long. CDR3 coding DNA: TGCGCCAGCCAAACCCATAGCGGGAGGGCCGGGGCAGATACGCAGTATTTT. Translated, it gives CASQTHSGRAGADTQYF.

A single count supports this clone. CDR3 amino acids: CASSWDRNEKLFF. CDR3 coding DNA: TGTGCCAGCAGTTGGGACAGGAATGAAAAACTGTTTTTT. The gene calls are TRBV28 and TRBJ1-4; 8 bases agree with TRBD1. The germline V gene encodes CDR1 MDHEN and CDR2 SYDVKM. J gave up 5 bases and V 4 bases, and 0 bases lay outside the gene matches. The CDR3 runs to 13 residues.

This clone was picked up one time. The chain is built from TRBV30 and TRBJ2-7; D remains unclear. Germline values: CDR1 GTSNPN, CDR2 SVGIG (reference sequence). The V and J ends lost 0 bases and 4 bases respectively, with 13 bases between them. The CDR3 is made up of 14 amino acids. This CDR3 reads CAWSVSPGRYEQYF. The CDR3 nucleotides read TGTGCCTGGAGTGTAAGCCCCGGTCGATACGAGCAGTACTTC.

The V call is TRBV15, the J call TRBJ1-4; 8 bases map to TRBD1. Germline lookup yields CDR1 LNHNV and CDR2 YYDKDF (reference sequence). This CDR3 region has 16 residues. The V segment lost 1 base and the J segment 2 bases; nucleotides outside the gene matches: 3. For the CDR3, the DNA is TGTGCCACCAGCAGAGGCCAGGGGGCGACTAATGAAAAACTGTTTTTT. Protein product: CATSRGQGATNEKLFF.

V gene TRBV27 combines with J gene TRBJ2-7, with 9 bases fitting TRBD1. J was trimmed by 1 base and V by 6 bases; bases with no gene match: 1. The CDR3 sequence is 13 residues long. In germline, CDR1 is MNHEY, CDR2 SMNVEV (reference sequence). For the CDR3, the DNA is TGTGCCAGCAGGGGACAGGGTTCCTACGAGCAGTACTTC. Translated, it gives CASRGQGSYEQYF.

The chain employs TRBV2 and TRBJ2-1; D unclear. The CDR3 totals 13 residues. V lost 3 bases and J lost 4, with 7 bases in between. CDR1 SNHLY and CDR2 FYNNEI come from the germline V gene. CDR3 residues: CASSEGSYNEQFF. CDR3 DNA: TGTGCCAGCAGTGAGGGCAGTTACAATGAGCAGTTCTTC.

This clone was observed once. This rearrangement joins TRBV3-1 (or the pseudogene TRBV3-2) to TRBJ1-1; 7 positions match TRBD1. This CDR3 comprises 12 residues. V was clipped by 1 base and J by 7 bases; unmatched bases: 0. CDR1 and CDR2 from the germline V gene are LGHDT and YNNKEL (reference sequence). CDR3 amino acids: CASSQGTGEAFF. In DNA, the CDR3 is TGTGCCAGCAGCCAAGGGACAGGTGAAGCTTTCTTT.

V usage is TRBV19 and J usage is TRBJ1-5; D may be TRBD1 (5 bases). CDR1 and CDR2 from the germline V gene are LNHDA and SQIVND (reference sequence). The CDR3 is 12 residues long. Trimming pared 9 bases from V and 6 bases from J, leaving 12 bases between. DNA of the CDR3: TGTGCCAGCAGGCAGGGAATTCAGCCCCAGCATTTT. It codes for CASRQGIQPQHF.

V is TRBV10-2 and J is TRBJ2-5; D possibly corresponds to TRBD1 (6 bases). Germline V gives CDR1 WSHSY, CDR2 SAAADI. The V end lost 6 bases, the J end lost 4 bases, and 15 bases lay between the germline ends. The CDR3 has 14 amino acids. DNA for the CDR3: TGCGCCAGCAGAGGCAGGGGCGCGGGAGAGACCCAGTACTTC. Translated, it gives CASRGRGAGETQYF.

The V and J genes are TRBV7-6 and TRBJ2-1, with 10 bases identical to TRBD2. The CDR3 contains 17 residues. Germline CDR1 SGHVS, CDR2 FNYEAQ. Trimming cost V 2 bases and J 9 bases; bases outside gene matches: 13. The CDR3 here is CASSLQVASGSAGEQFF. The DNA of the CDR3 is TGTGCCAGCAGCTTACAGGTTGCTAGCGGGAGTGCCGGTGAGCAGTTCTTC.

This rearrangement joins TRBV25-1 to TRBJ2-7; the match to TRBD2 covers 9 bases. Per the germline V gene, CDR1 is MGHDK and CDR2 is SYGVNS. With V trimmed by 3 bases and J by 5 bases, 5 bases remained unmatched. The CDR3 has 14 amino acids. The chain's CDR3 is CASSDSGRFHEQYF. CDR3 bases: TGTGCCAGCAGTGATAGCGGGAGATTTCACGAGCAGTACTTC.

The CDR3 DNA reads TGTGCCAGCAGCTTAGAAGCGGCACCCCTCCACTTT. This encodes CASSLEAAPLHF. The chain employs TRBV7-2 and TRBJ1-6, with D unclear. CDR1 is SGHTA and CDR2 is FQGNSA in the germline V gene. The CDR3 extends over 12 amino acids. V gave up 1 base and J gave up 11 bases, with 6 bases separating them.

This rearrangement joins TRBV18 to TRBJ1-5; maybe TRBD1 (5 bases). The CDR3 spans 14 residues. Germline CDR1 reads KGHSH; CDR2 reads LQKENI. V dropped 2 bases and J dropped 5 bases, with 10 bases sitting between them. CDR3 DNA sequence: TGTGCCAGCTCACCAACTCCAGGGTATCAGCCCCAGCATTTT. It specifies CASSPTPGYQPQHF.

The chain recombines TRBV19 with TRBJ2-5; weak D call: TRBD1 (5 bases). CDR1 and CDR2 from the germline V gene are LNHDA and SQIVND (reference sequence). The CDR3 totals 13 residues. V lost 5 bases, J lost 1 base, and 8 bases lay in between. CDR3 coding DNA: TGTGCCAGTAGTCGACAGTTCCAAGAGACCCAGTACTTC. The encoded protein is CASSRQFQETQYF.

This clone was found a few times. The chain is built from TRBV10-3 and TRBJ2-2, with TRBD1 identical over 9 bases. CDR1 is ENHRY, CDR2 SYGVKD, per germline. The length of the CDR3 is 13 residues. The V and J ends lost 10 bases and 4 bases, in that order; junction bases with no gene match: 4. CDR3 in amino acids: CATGTGTTGELFF. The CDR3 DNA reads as TGTGCCACCGGGACAGGGACCACCGGGGAGCTGTTTTTT.

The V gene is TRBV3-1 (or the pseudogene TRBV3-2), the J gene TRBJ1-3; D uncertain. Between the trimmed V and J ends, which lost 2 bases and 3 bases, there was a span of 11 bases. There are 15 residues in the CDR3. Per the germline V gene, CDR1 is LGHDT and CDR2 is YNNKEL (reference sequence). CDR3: CASSQPLAGGNTIYF. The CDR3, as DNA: TGTGCCAGCAGCCAACCCTTAGCGGGTGGAAACACCATATATTTT.

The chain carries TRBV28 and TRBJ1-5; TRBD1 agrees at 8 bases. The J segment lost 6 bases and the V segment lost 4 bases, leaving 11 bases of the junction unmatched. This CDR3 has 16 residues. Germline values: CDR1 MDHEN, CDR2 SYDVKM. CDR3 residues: CASSSPVQGAGQPQHF. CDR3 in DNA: TGTGCCAGCAGTTCACCCGTCCAGGGGGCTGGTCAGCCCCAGCATTTT.

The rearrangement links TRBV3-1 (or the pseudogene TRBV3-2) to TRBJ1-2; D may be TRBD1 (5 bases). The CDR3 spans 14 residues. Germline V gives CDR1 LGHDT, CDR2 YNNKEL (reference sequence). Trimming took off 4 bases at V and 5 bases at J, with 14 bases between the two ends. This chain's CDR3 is CASSLNYRYYGYTF. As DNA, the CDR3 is TGTGCCAGCAGCCTAAACTACAGGTATTATGGCTACACCTTC.

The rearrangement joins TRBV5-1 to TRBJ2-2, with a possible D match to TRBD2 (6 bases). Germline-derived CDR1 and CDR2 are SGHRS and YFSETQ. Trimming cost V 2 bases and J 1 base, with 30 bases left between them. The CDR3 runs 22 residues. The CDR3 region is CASSLDEKSGVWAEMNTGELFF. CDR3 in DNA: TGCGCCAGCAGCTTAGACGAAAAGTCGGGGGTATGGGCGGAGATGAACACCGGGGAGCTGTTTTTT.

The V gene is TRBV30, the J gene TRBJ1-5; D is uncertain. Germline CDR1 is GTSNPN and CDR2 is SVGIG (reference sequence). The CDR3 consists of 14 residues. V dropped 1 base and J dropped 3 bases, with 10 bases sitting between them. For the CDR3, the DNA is TGTGCCTGGAGTGATTTAGATTTCAATCAGCCCCAGCATTTT. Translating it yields CAWSDLDFNQPQHF.

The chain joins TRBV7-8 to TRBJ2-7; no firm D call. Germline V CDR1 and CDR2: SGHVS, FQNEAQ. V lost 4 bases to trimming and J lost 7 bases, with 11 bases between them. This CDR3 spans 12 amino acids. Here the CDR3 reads CASSSQFGEQYF. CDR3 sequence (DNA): TGTGCCAGCAGCTCGCAGTTCGGGGAGCAGTACTTC.

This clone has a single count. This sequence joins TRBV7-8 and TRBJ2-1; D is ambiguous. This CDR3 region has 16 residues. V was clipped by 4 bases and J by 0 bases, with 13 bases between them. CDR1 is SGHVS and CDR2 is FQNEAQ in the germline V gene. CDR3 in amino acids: CASSSPRIGSYNEQFF. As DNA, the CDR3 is TGTGCCAGCAGCTCCCCCAGGATAGGCTCCTACAATGAGCAGTTCTTC. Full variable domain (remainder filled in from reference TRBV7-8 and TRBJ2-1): GAGVSQSPRYKVAKRGQDVALRCDPISGHVSLFWYQQALGQGPEFLTYFQNEAQLDKSGLPSDRFFAERPEGSVSTLKIQRTQQEDSAVYLCASSSPRIGSYNEQFFGPGTRLTVL.

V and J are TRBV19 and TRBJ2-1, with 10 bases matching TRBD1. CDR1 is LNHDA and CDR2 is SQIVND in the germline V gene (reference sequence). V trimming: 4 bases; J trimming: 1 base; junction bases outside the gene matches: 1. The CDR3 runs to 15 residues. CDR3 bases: TGTGCCAGTAGTAGGGACAGGGGTTCCTACAATGAGCAGTTCTTC. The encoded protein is CASSRDRGSYNEQFF. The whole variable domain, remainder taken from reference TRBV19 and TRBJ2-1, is DGGITQSPKYLFRKEGQNVTLSCEQNLNHDAMYWYRQDPGQGLRLIYYSQIVNDFQKGDIAEGYSVSREKKESFPLTVTSAQKNPTAFYLCASSRDRGSYNEQFFGPGTRLTVL.

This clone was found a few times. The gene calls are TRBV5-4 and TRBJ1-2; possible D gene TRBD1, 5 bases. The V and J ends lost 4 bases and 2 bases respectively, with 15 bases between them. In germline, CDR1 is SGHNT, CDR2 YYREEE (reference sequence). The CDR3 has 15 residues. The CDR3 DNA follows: TGTGCCAGCAGCCCGGGACTAGACGAAAACTATGGCTACACCTTC. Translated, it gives CASSPGLDENYGYTF. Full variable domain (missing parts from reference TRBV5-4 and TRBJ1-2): ETGVTQSPTHLIKTRGQQVTLRCSSQSGHNTVSWYQQALGQGPQFIFQYYREEENGRGNFPPRFSGLQFPNYSSELNVNALELDDSALYLCASSPGLDENYGYTFGSGTRLTVV.

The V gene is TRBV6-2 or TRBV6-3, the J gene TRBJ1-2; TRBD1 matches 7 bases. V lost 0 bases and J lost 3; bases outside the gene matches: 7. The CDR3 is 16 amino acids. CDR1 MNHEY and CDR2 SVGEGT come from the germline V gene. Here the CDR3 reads CASSYSTGTADYGYTF. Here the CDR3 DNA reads TGTGCCAGCAGTTACTCTACCGGGACAGCGGACTATGGCTACACCTTC.

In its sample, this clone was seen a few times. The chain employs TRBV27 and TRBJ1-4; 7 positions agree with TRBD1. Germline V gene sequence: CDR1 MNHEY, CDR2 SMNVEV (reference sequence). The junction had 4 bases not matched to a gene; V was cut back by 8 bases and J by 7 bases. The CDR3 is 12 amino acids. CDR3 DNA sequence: TGTGCCAGCGGGGACAGTTTTGAAAAACTGTTTTTT. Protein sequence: CASGDSFEKLFF. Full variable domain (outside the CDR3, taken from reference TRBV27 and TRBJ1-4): EAQVTQNPRYLITVTGKKLTVTCSQNMNHEYMSWYRQDPGLGLRQIYYSMNVEVTDKGDVPEGYKVSRKEKRNFPLILESPSPNQTSLYFCASGDSFEKLFFGSGTQLSVL.

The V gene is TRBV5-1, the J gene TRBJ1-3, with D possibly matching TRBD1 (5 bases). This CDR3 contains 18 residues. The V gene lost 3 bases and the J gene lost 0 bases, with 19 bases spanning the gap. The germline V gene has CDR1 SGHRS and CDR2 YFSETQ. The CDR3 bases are TGCGCCAGCAGCTATACTAGCCTGGGGGAAAGCTCTGGAAACACCATATATTTT. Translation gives CASSYTSLGESSGNTIYF.